Reported below is one T cell receptor beta chain. Its antigen remains unknown. The assay was immunoSEQ multiplex PCR, and TCRdb's table has in-frame clones only and misses some. Of about 130,000 clones detected, over 90% appear once; the ten largest clones hold around 7%. The sample belongs to a study of T cell responses to AZD1222 COVID-19 vaccine. Points from the study as a whole: The reported proportion of spike-specific TCRs targeting unmutated variant regions was nearly half.

V was cut by 0 bases and J by 5 bases, with 26 bases left in between. The germline V gene encodes CDR1 SGDLS and CDR2 YYNGEE. The CDR3 sequence is 19 residues long. The gene calls are TRBV9 and TRBJ1-2; D is unresolved. The input for sequencing was peripheral blood, taken on day 0 of AZD1222 vaccination. This TCR was recovered from an adult in good health. CDR3 residues: CASSVALSPTPGDTYGYTF. CDR3 nucleotide sequence: TGTGCCAGCAGCGTAGCCCTTTCCCCAACCCCAGGAGACACTTATGGCTACACCTTC.